Listed below are T cell receptor beta chains from one sample, sequenced in a study of cytomegalovirus exposure and HLA in healthy donors. Profiled with immunoSEQ multiplex PCR; TCRdb holds only in-frame clones, not every one. The table lists about 120,000 clones, 65% to 75% of them singletons. Sequencing was carried out using PBMCs. These receptors originate from a man aged 35-49 years in good health and CMV-seropositive. The conserved cysteine and the conserved F or W are not part of the CDR3 here. The order of the fields is clone size, V gene, CDR3 protein. Size is stated for part of the rows, as once, few or many counts, or as a class when the clone is expanded.

abundance: -; v_gene: TRBV2; CDR3aa: ASSPGTSGREQY
abundance: -; v_gene: TRBV27; CDR3aa: ASSNSRNTGELF
abundance: -; v_gene: TRBV7-9; CDR3aa: ASSFNPSLGGYTDTQY
abundance: few; v_gene: TRBV18; CDR3aa: ASSLLQESRDTGELF
abundance: -; v_gene: TRBV7-2; CDR3aa: ASSLVPAGSPLH
abundance: -; v_gene: TRBV5-1; CDR3aa: ASSLDAGGGQPQH
abundance: -; v_gene: TRBV4-1; CDR3aa: ASSQAAGGSYGYT
abundance: -; v_gene: TRBV9; CDR3aa: ASSPQNYYGYT
abundance: -; v_gene: TRBV19; CDR3aa: ASSINTQSEQY
abundance: -; v_gene: TRBV9; CDR3aa: ASSVGVRGPPEAF
abundance: -; v_gene: TRBV5-1; CDR3aa: ASSLEGNNEQF
abundance: -; v_gene: TRBV6-4; CDR3aa: ASSAFGSRALRGNSPLH